These T cell receptor beta chains were read from a single sample in a study of T cell responses to AZD1222 COVID-19 vaccine. Profiling relied on immunoSEQ multiplex PCR, and the TCRdb table lists in-frame clones only, not all of them. The sample shows 150,000 to 200,000 clones, about 90% of them seen only once. The sample was peripheral blood, taken 28 days after the second AZD1222 dose. The receptors were gathered from an adult who received the AZD1222 COVID-19 vaccine. Each CDR3 is given with its conserved first and last residue. D genes are given only for firm matches. Rows may omit the clone size; those that give it use once, few, many or a size class.

V	size	D	length	J	CDR3
TRBV7-9	-	TRBD1	17	TRBJ1-2	CASSTTMGTGVSYGYTF
TRBV27	-	-	13	TRBJ1-5	CASSRVGNQPQHF
TRBV29-1	-	-	15	TRBJ1-1	CSVEERQSFVTEAFF
TRBV7-9	once	-	13	TRBJ2-7	CASSFKVEYEQYF
TRBV4-1	-	-	14	TRBJ2-1	CASSLGPQGDEQFF
TRBV5-1	-	TRBD2	16	TRBJ2-1	CASSSTSGGSYNEQFF
TRBV9	few	TRBD2	16	TRBJ2-5	CASSAGGTSGQETQYF
TRBV14	-	TRBD1	15	TRBJ1-3	CASSPSDRAGNTIYF
TRBV15	-	-	12	TRBJ2-7	CATSRGGNEQYF
TRBV28	-	-	14	TRBJ1-2	CASKGQGRVDGYTF
TRBV5-1	-	TRBD1	15	TRBJ1-4	CASSVRDRGGEKLFF
TRBV29-1	-	-	13	TRBJ1-2	CSGVNRQAGGYTF
TRBV6-5	-	-	12	TRBJ1-3	CASSRVGNTIYF
TRBV27	-	-	14	TRBJ1-5	CASSFGRINQPQHF
TRBV7-8	-	-	16	TRBJ1-5	CASSLGAGWDNQPQHF